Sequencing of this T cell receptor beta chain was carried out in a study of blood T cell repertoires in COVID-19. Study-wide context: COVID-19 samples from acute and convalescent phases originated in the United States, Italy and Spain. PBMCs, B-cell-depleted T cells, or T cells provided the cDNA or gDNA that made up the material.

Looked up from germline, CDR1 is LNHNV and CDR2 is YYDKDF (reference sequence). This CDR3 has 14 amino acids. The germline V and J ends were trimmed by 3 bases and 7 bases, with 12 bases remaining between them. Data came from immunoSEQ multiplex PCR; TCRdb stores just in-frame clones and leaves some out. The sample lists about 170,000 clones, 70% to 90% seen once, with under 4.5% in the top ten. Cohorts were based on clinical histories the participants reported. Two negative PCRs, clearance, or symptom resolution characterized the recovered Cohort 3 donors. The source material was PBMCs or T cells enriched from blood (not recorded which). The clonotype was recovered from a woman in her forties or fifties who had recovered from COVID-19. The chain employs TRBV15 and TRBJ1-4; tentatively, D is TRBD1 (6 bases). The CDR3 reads CATSSRGQFEKLFF. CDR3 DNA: TGTGCCACCAGCAGCAGGGGTCAGTTTGAAAAACTGTTTTTT.